A single sample is the source of the 23 T cell receptor beta chains below, sequenced in a study of HIV-infected patients and healthy controls. TCRdb reprocessed the 5' RACE reads with MiXCR, giving one entry per CDR3 protein. Here the sample spans some 67,000 distinct CDR3 sequences, approximately 16% being singletons. The specimen was CD4+ T cells from blood. These TCRs come from a human donor in good health.

The chain recombines TRBV28 with TRBJ1-2; the match to TRBD1 covers 7 bases. Per germline, CDR1 MDHEN and CDR2 SYDVKM. The length of the CDR3 is 14 residues. Trimming removed 0 bases from V and 2 bases from J; junction bases left unmatched: 0. The CDR3 nucleotides read TGTGCCAGCAGTTTATGGGGACAGAACTATGGCTACACCTTC. The encoded protein is CASSLWGQNYGYTF.

The J gene is TRBJ1-4, the V gene TRBV20-1, with D perhaps TRBD1 (5 bases). This CDR3 is built from 13 residues. The V gene lost 4 bases and the J gene lost 5 bases, with 11 bases spanning the gap. Germline V lookup: CDR1 DFQATT, CDR2 SNEGSKA (reference sequence). The chain's CDR3 is CSATGLLNEKLFF. Here the CDR3 DNA reads TGCAGTGCTACGGGACTCCTGAATGAAAAACTGTTTTTT.

The rearrangement links TRBV20-1 to TRBJ1-5; D is undetermined. From germline, CDR1 is DFQATT and CDR2 SNEGSKA (reference sequence). This CDR3 spans 15 amino acids. V was clipped by 0 bases and J by 2 bases, with 11 bases between them. DNA for the CDR3: TGCAGTGCTAGAGAGGGGTATTGGGGCAATCAGCCCCAGCATTTT. Translated: CSAREGYWGNQPQHF.

The V call is TRBV9, the J call TRBJ2-3, with D possibly being TRBD2 (6 bases). Germline V gene lookup returns CDR1 SGDLS and CDR2 YYNGEE. V was cut by 3 bases and J by 1 base, with 15 bases left in between. CDR3 length: 16 amino acids. The CDR3 region is CASSAHIRGGTDTQYF. For the CDR3, the DNA is TGTGCCAGCAGCGCCCATATCCGCGGGGGCACAGATACGCAGTATTTT.

The chain combines TRBV19 with TRBJ1-1, with D possibly being TRBD1 (5 bases). The CDR3 contains 14 residues. Per the germline V gene, CDR1 is LNHDA and CDR2 is SQIVND (reference sequence). Trimming pared 7 bases from V and 6 bases from J, leaving 18 bases between. CDR3 bases: TGTGCCAGTACCGCGACAGTGACTTCCCCTGAAGCTTTCTTT. It is translated as CASTATVTSPEAFF.

This clonotype was observed many times. V and J are TRBV7-3 and TRBJ1-1; perhaps TRBD1 as D (6 bases). Trimming cost V 5 bases and J 7 bases, with 17 bases left between them. This CDR3 is 14 amino acids long. CDR1 is SGHTA, CDR2 FQGTGA, per germline. CDR3 region: CASSPRGGDREAFF. The CDR3, as DNA: TGTGCCAGCAGCCCCCGCGGGGGCGACCGTGAAGCTTTCTTT.

This clonotype has a handful of counts. J is TRBJ2-7 and V is TRBV5-1, with 11 bases lining up with TRBD2. This CDR3 is built from 18 residues. The ends lost 2 bases at V and 6 bases at J; junction bases unmatched: 16. Germline CDR1 SGHRS, CDR2 YFSETQ. The CDR3 spells CASSFRPNSGTSGSEQYF. CDR3 DNA sequence: TGCGCCAGCAGCTTTAGACCGAACTCCGGGACTAGCGGATCCGAGCAGTACTTC. Using reference TRBV5-1 and TRBJ2-7 for the parts outside the CDR3, the full variable domain is KAGVTQTPRYLIKTRGQQVTLSCSPISGHRSVSWYQQTPGQGLQFLFEYFSETQRNKGNFPGRFSGRQFSNSRSEMNVSTLELGDSALYLCASSFRPNSGTSGSEQYFGPGTRLTVT.

The chain carries TRBV5-1 and TRBJ1-1, with a tentative D call TRBD1 (5 bases). Per germline, CDR1 SGHRS and CDR2 YFSETQ. CDR3 length: 15 amino acids. Trimming shortened V by 4 bases and J by 7 bases, and 20 bases separated the two germline ends. The DNA for the CDR3 is TGCGCCAGCAGCCCTGGAAGGGGCGCGCCAGATGAAGCTTTCTTT. Its protein product is CASSPGRGAPDEAFF.

This clonotype has at least ten counts. V usage is TRBV5-5 and J usage is TRBJ1-1; D is ambiguous. The CDR3 spans 15 residues. V was cut by 2 bases and J by 0 bases, with 11 bases left in between. Germline V gene sequence: CDR1 SGHKS, CDR2 YYEKEE (reference sequence). Written as DNA, the CDR3 is TGTGCCAGCAGCTTCGAGCCGAAAATGAACACTGAAGCTTTCTTT. Its protein is CASSFEPKMNTEAFF.

This clonotype showed up many times. The chain uses TRBV20-1 and TRBJ2-5, with 7 positions matching TRBD2. Germline CDR1 DFQATT, CDR2 SNEGSKA (reference sequence). Losses at the gene ends were 1 base for V and 1 base for J; bases not matched to a gene: 3. The CDR3 contains 14 residues. CDR3 bases: TGCAGTGCTAGAGGGGGGGGTGCCCAAGAGACCCAGTACTTC. Protein product: CSARGGGAQETQYF.

This clonotype has more than one count but fewer than ten. The V call is TRBV12-3 or TRBV12-4, the J call TRBJ1-2, with TRBD1 as a possible D gene (5 bases). This CDR3 has 11 residues. V gave up 4 bases and J gave up 5 bases, with 5 bases separating them. CDR3 nucleotide sequence: TGTGCCAGCAGTTCAGGGTATGGCTACACCTTC. Amino acid sequence: CASSSGYGYTF.

This clonotype was observed a handful of times. J is TRBJ2-7 and V is TRBV6-1; unclear D gene. Trimming shortened V by 8 bases and J by 6 bases, and 14 bases separated the two germline ends. The CDR3 runs 12 residues. Germline V gene sequence: CDR1 MNHNS, CDR2 SASEGT. CDR3 nucleotide sequence: TGTGCCAGCTCGTCCGGGTTCGGCGAGCAGTACTTC. Protein sequence: CASSSGFGEQYF.

This clonotype was detected only once. The rearrangement links TRBV20-1 to TRBJ1-6, with 8 bases that match TRBD1. CDR1 is DFQATT and CDR2 is SNEGSKA in the germline V gene (reference sequence). Germline trimming cut 0 bases from V and 11 bases from J; bases unmatched to any gene: 12. The CDR3 spans 16 residues. CDR3 region: CSARDTSTGVVPPLHF. CDR3 coding DNA: TGCAGTGCTAGAGATACCTCGACAGGGGTTGTCCCACCCCTCCACTTT.

This clonotype is medium-sized within its sample. The chain carries TRBV7-2 and TRBJ2-3, with TRBD2 matching over 11 bases. The J segment lost 4 bases and the V segment lost 5 bases, leaving 14 bases of the junction unmatched. The CDR3 loop spans 18 amino acids. From germline, CDR1 is SGHTA and CDR2 FQGNSA. The CDR3 bases are TGTGCCAGCAGCGCCCGCCCCGGACTAGCGGGCACCCCAGATACGCAGTATTTT. Its translation: CASSARPGLAGTPDTQYF.

In the case of this clonotype: This may stem from a read error, because a much larger clone lies one nucleotide away. The CDR3 nucleotides read TGCAGTGCTCCCCCGAGGGGGGCGCCCCGTCAGCCCAAGCATTTT. As protein: CSAPPRGAPRQPKHF. The gene calls are TRBV20-1 and TRBJ1-5; D is perhaps TRBD1 (6 bases). The CDR3 has 15 amino acids. Per the germline V gene, CDR1 is DFQATT and CDR2 is SNEGSKA (reference sequence).

There are many counts of this clonotype. The CDR3, as DNA: TGTGCCAGCAGTTTAGGAGCATGGGGGGAGCTGTTTTTT. Encoded protein: CASSLGAWGELFF. This chain uses TRBV12-3 or TRBV12-4 with TRBJ2-2; the D is unclear. Trimming pared 1 base from V and 8 bases from J, leaving 8 bases between. CDR3 length equals 13 residues.

This clonotype was observed a handful of times. The chain links TRBV7-3 to TRBJ2-1; D call uncertain. The germline V gene has CDR1 SGHTA and CDR2 FQGTGA. The CDR3 has 15 residues. V lost 2 bases to trimming and J lost 0 bases, with 8 bases between them. The CDR3 DNA sequence: TGTGCCAGCAGCTTAGATCTAGGCTCCTACAATGAGCAGTTCTTC. This encodes CASSLDLGSYNEQFF.

Details on this clonotype: This may stem from a read error, because a much larger clone lies one nucleotide away. The CDR3 spells CASSSKGDEQYF. The CDR3 coding sequence is TGTGCCAGCAGTTCGAAGGGTGACGAGCAGTACTTC. This sequence joins TRBV12-3 or TRBV12-4 and TRBJ2-7; no clear D gene. Trimming removed 4 bases from V and 5 bases from J, with 9 bases in between. The CDR3 extends over 12 amino acids.

This clonotype was found a few times. The chain employs TRBV20-1 and TRBJ2-7, with 9 bases fitting TRBD1. The CDR3 extends over 12 amino acids. V was pared by 5 bases and J by 6 bases, with 5 bases of the junction left unmatched. Germline CDR1 and CDR2: DFQATT and SNEGSKA (reference sequence). The CDR3, as DNA: TGCAGTGCTGATACAGGGGGCAGCGAGCAGTACTTC. The encoded protein is CSADTGGSEQYF.

This clonotype has just a few counts. The chain has TRBV4-2 and TRBJ1-4; a weak D match, TRBD1 (5 bases). The V end was cut by 2 bases, the J end by 5 bases, with 9 bases between. CDR1 and CDR2 (germline): LGHNA, YNFKEQ. The CDR3 has 14 amino acids. Here the CDR3 reads CASSQQGANEKLFF. The DNA of the CDR3 is TGTGCCAGCAGCCAACAGGGTGCGAATGAAAAACTGTTTTTT.

The genes are TRBV12-3 or TRBV12-4 and TRBJ1-3; D not resolved. The ends were cut back, 6 bases at V and 4 bases at J, with 10 bases in the middle. This CDR3 region has 13 residues. CDR3 DNA: TGTGCCAGCAGCCATCTCCGAGGAAACACCATATATTTT. Its translation is CASSHLRGNTIYF.

V and J are TRBV2 and TRBJ2-7; D remains ambiguous. CDR3 length: 14 amino acids. V lost 6 bases and J lost 0, with 12 bases in between. Germline values: CDR1 SNHLY, CDR2 FYNNEI. The CDR3, as DNA: TGTGCCAGCAGGACGGACGAAAGCTCCTACGAGCAGTACTTC. This encodes CASRTDESSYEQYF.

The genes are TRBV7-2 and TRBJ2-5, with D maybe TRBD1 (6 bases). The CDR3 consists of 14 residues. Trimming cost V 2 bases and J 1 base, with 8 bases left between them. Germline CDR1 reads SGHTA; CDR2 reads FQGNSA. The CDR3 DNA follows: TGTGCCAGCAGCTTAAGCAGGGGCCAAGAGACCCAGTACTTC. Its translation is CASSLSRGQETQYF.